This TCR beta chain was observed in a study of Tregs in tolerant kidney transplant recipients. Broader study findings: Findings come from small patient numbers and require larger validation. Biological reproducibility was not directly addressed, but technical replication error appeared minimal. Expanding Tregs on activated donor B cells appeared to best identify donor-specific TCRbeta clones.

A note on this clone: Its target is not known.

Thawed PBMCs were FACS-sorted into unstimulated CD4+CD25+CD127- regulatory T cells, CD4+CD25- non-regulatory cells, CD4 and CD8 cells. Sequencing was performed with immunoSEQ multiplex PCR; in TCRdb, only in-frame clones are kept and a portion is missing. This table has about 240,000 clones, around 82% appearing once. Per germline, CDR1 MNHNS and CDR2 SASEGT. The CDR3 has 14 residues. The trim removed 4 bases at V and 5 bases at J, leaving 5 bases unmatched. The sequence was collected from a human donor in good health. The chain uses TRBV6-1 and TRBJ2-5; 9 bases match TRBD2. Sample: CD4+ T cells from blood. DNA of the CDR3: TGTGCCAGCAGTGGCGGGGGGGCCGTGGAGACCCAGTACTTC. Amino acids: CASSGGGAVETQYF.